This TCR beta chain was found in a study of regulatory dendritic cells for organ transplantation. Broader study findings: Naive T cells showed high diversity, memory cells less, memory CD8+ least.

V was clipped by 0 bases and J by 3 bases; unmatched bases: 14. Germline CDR1 reads LGHNA; CDR2 reads YNFKEQ. The CDR3 contains 18 residues. CFSE-labeled sorted T cells met regulatory or mature dendritic cells for around 5 days. With respect to this clone: What it binds is not known.

Data came from immunoSEQ multiplex PCR; TCRdb stores just in-frame clones and leaves some out. This table holds approximately 22,000 clones, less than 90% found once. The material sequenced was naive CD4+ T cells from blood cultured with dendritic cells. Documented subset: CD45RA+ naive T cells. The clonotype was recovered from a human donor in good health. V usage is TRBV4-2 and J usage is TRBJ2-7, with 7 bases fitting TRBD2. The CDR3 region has the DNA TGTGCCAGCAGCCAAGAGGGGGAGGGCGGGAGTAATCTCTACGAGCAGTACTTC. This codes for CASSQEGEGGSNLYEQYF.